The clone carrying this T cell receptor beta chain was picked up one time. The sample originates from a study of blood T cell repertoires in COVID-19. Repertoires were generated with immunoSEQ multiplex PCR, while TCRdb's copy carries only in-frame clones and drops some. Of hundreds of thousands of clones listed, around nine tenths are singletons. CDR1 is WSHSY and CDR2 is SAAADI in the germline V gene. This CDR3 region has 15 residues. V was pared by 6 bases and J by 4 bases, with 9 bases of the junction left unmatched. The V call is TRBV10-2, the J call TRBJ1-2, with 9 bases lining up with TRBD1. The specimen was peripheral blood. This clonotype was obtained from a woman in her 70s with COVID-19, enrolled during active disease. This CDR3 is CASSRLTGGTYGYTF. CDR3 nucleotide sequence: TGCGCCAGCAGCCGATTGACAGGGGGTACCTATGGCTACACCTTC.